The rows below give T cell receptor beta chains drawn from one sample of a study of blood T cell repertoires in COVID-19. Sequencing was performed with immunoSEQ multiplex PCR; in TCRdb, only in-frame clones are kept and a portion is missing. The sample gives roughly 250,000 clones, 85% to 90% of which show up once; around 3.5% is in the top ten. Sequencing used peripheral blood. The receptors here all came from a middle-aged woman with acute or convalescent COVID-19. CDR3s include the opening cysteine and the closing phenylalanine or tryptophan. Fields, in order: V gene, D gene, J gene, clone size, CDR3 DNA, CDR3 protein. The D gene is left open where the match is weak. A clone size is listed for some rows: how often the clone was seen (once, few, many), or a class if it is expanded.

TRBV6-1	TRBD1	TRBJ1-3	once	TGTGCCAGCAGTGAAGAAGAGGGGACAGGAGGACACACCATATATTTT	CASSEEEGTGGHTIYF
TRBV27	TRBD1	TRBJ1-1	NA	TGTGCCAGCAGGAGGACAGGGGGCGGAGGTGAAGCTTTCTTT	CASRRTGGGGEAFF
TRBV4-1	TRBD1	TRBJ1-1	NA	TGCGCCAGCAGCCGACAACCGACAGGGGACACTGAAGCTTTCTTT	CASSRQPTGDTEAFF
TRBV5-1	NA	TRBJ2-5	NA	TGCGCCAGCAGCTTGGCCCCCCAGGGAGAGACCCAGTACTTC	CASSLAPQGETQYF
TRBV27	TRBD1	TRBJ1-2	NA	TGTGCCAGCAGTCCCCAAAGTAATCGGGACAGGGGTTATGGCTACACCTTC	CASSPQSNRDRGYGYTF
TRBV2	TRBD1	TRBJ1-2	NA	TGTGCCAGCAGTGAACGGACAGGCCTACTCCTTACTAACTATGGCTACACCTTC	CASSERTGLLLTNYGYTF
TRBV5-5	NA	TRBJ2-1	NA	TGTGCCAGCAGCCAACAGGGATCTAATGAGCAGTTCTTC	CASSQQGSNEQFF
TRBV5-1	TRBD2	TRBJ2-5	NA	TGCGCCAGCAGCGCTACTAGCGGGGGGGCAGGAGAGACCCAGTACTTC	CASSATSGGAGETQYF
TRBV27	TRBD2	TRBJ2-1	NA	TGTGCCAGCGGGGCTCTAGCGGGGTATAACGGTGAGCAGTTCTTC	CASGALAGYNGEQFF
TRBV2	NA	TRBJ1-1	NA	TGTGCCAGCAGTGAAGAGTGGCTGAACACTGAAGCTTTCTTT	CASSEEWLNTEAFF
TRBV9	NA	TRBJ2-3	NA	TGTGCCAGCAGCGGAAGGGACTTCACAGATACGCAGTATTTT	CASSGRDFTDTQYF
TRBV4-1	TRBD1	TRBJ2-2	NA	TGCGCCAGCAGCCCCCCCGGGTCCCCAGGGGGAACCGGGGAGCTGTTTTTT	CASSPPGSPGGTGELFF
TRBV4-1	TRBD2	TRBJ2-1	NA	TGCGCCAGCAGCCAACCTAAGGGGGCCCTAGCGGGGGGAGGCAATGAGCAGTTCTTC	CASSQPKGALAGGGNEQFF
TRBV2	NA	TRBJ1-4	NA	TGTGCCAGCAGTGAAGCAGGGGGTGAAAAACTGTTTTTT	CASSEAGGEKLFF
TRBV5-4	NA	TRBJ2-5	NA	TGTGCCAGCAGCTTGGCGCAGGGAACAGAGACCCAGTACTTC	CASSLAQGTETQYF
TRBV7-8	NA	TRBJ1-6	NA	TGTGCCAGCAGCTCCCTAGGGCAGGGACTTTCACCCCTCCACTTT	CASSSLGQGLSPLHF
TRBV11-2	TRBD1	TRBJ2-3	NA	TGTGCCACCCCTAATGGACAGGGCAAAGATGCTAGCACAGATACGCAGTATTTT	CATPNGQGKDASTDTQYF
TRBV30	NA	TRBJ2-2	NA	TGTGCCTGGAGAAGGACAGGGGAGCTGTTTTTT	CAWRRTGELFF
TRBV23-1	NA	TRBJ1-4	once	TGCGCCAGCAGTCAATCTGCCGGGGGGGTAAATGAAAAACTGTTTTTT	CASSQSAGGVNEKLFF
TRBV6-1	TRBD1	TRBJ1-2	NA	TGTGCCAGCAGTGAGGGACAGGGGGCGGGCGGCTACACCTTC	CASSEGQGAGGYTF
TRBV3-1/TRBV3-2	NA	TRBJ1-3	NA	TGTGCCAGCAGCCAAGAGGGTACAAGTAGAGGTGGAAACACCATATATTTT	CASSQEGTSRGGNTIYF
TRBV6-1	NA	TRBJ1-2	few	TGTGCCAGCAGTGAGCTCAGGGTGTACGGCTACACCTTC	CASSELRVYGYTF
TRBV11-2	NA	TRBJ1-1	NA	TGTGCCAGCAGTCCTATTCGGAACACTGAAGCTTTCTTT	CASSPIRNTEAFF
TRBV24-1	NA	TRBJ1-6	NA	TGTGCCACCAGTGATGCTGGCAGGGGACCCCTCCACTTT	CATSDAGRGPLHF
TRBV6-6	NA	TRBJ1-2	NA	TGTGCCAGCGGGGCTTTGAAGGGGGTCTATGGCTACACCTTC	CASGALKGVYGYTF
TRBV6-1	NA	TRBJ1-4	NA	TGTGCCAGCAGTGCCTACAGGGTTGCAACTAATGAAAAACTGTTTTTT	CASSAYRVATNEKLFF
TRBV18	TRBD1	TRBJ1-2	NA	TGTGCCAGCTCACCCCGGGACAGGGCCCCTATTTATGGCTACACCTTC	CASSPRDRAPIYGYTF
TRBV6-5	TRBD1	TRBJ1-6	NA	TGTGCCAGCAGTTACTCCTGGACAGGGGAATCACCCCTCCACTTT	CASSYSWTGESPLHF
TRBV5-6	TRBD1	TRBJ2-2	NA	TGTGCCAGCAGCTTAACGGGACAGGTCACCGGGGAGCTGTTTTTT	CASSLTGQVTGELFF
TRBV6-4	NA	TRBJ1-4	NA	TGTGCCAGCAGTGACGGACATGGAAGCGAAAAACTGTTTTTT	CASSDGHGSEKLFF
TRBV5-5	NA	TRBJ2-6	NA	TGTGCCAGCAGCTTGAGCTCGTCTGGGGCCAACGTCCTGACTTTC	CASSLSSSGANVLTF
TRBV29-1	NA	TRBJ1-3	NA	TGCAGCGTTCGGGGGTCGGGGGGTGTCGGAAACACCATATATTTT	CSVRGSGGVGNTIYF
TRBV6-4	TRBD1	TRBJ1-2	few	TGTGCCAGCAGTGACGGGACAGGGAATGGCTACACCTTC	CASSDGTGNGYTF
TRBV4-2	TRBD1	TRBJ1-4	NA	TGTGCCAGCAGCCAGGGGGACAGGGGAAGCGAAAAACTGTTTTTT	CASSQGDRGSEKLFF
TRBV5-1	TRBD2	TRBJ2-3	few	TGCGCCAGCAGCTTATCCGGGACTAGCGGGACCTATAGCACAGATACGCAGTATTTT	CASSLSGTSGTYSTDTQYF
TRBV5-6	NA	TRBJ1-2	NA	TGTGCCAGCAGCTGGGCCGTTAACTATGGCTACACCTTC	CASSWAVNYGYTF
TRBV5-1	NA	TRBJ2-1	few	TGCGCCAGCAGCTTGTTGCAGGTCACCTACAATGAGCAGTTCTTC	CASSLLQVTYNEQFF
TRBV30	TRBD1	TRBJ1-2	NA	TGTGCCTGGAGTGTAACAGGGGCCGGCGGAATCTATGGCTACACCTTC	CAWSVTGAGGIYGYTF
TRBV11-2	NA	TRBJ2-1	NA	TGTGCCAGCAGCCCAGGACAAGGGGGTGAGCAGTTCTTC	CASSPGQGGEQFF
TRBV11-2	NA	TRBJ1-1	once	TGTGCCAGCAGCCGCCAGATCAGGGGCGCTGAAGCTTTCTTT	CASSRQIRGAEAFF
TRBV11-2	NA	TRBJ1-2	NA	TGTGCCAGCAGCCTAAGAGGAGGGGCGCGGGGCTATGGCTACACCTTC	CASSLRGGARGYGYTF
TRBV5-1	NA	TRBJ2-3	NA	TGCGCCAGCAGCTTGGGACAGACCAGCACAGATACGCAGTATTTT	CASSLGQTSTDTQYF
TRBV2	TRBD1	TRBJ1-2	NA	TGTGCCAGCAGTACAGGGGGCGGTAACTATGGCTACACCTTC	CASSTGGGNYGYTF
TRBV7-2	NA	TRBJ1-2	NA	TGTGCCAGCAGCTTAGGGGCGAGACAGGCCTACTATGGCTACACCTTC	CASSLGARQAYYGYTF
TRBV11-2	NA	TRBJ1-4	NA	TGTGCCAGCAGCTGGCTCGCAACTAATGAAAAACTGTTTTTT	CASSWLATNEKLFF
TRBV30	NA	TRBJ2-3	once	TGTGCCTGGAGCCCGGGGAGCGCAGATACGCAGTATTTT	CAWSPGSADTQYF